A single sample is the source of the 2 T cell receptor beta chains below, sequenced in a study of blood T cell repertoires in COVID-19. This table comes from immunoSEQ multiplex PCR, and its TCRdb copy is limited to in-frame clones, with some not included. The repertoire holds about 160,000 clones, with roughly 91% as singletons. The sequenced material came from peripheral blood. Receptors were obtained from a woman aged 45-65 years with acute or convalescent COVID-19.

V and J are TRBV6-6 and TRBJ2-6; D is perhaps TRBD2 (5 bases). CDR1 and CDR2 (germline): MNHNY, SVGAGI (reference sequence). V shed 5 bases and J shed 0 bases, with 23 bases lying between them. The CDR3 runs 20 residues. Written as DNA, the CDR3 is TGTGCCAGCAGTCCTGGAGGCTTTGACTATACTAACTCTGGGGCCAACGTCCTGACTTTC. Protein: CASSPGGFDYTNSGANVLTF.

J is TRBJ1-6 and V is TRBV6-2 or TRBV6-3; D call uncertain. From germline, CDR1 is MNHEY and CDR2 SVGEGT. The CDR3 has 16 residues. V lost 0 bases and J 10 bases, leaving 16 bases between the germline ends. The CDR3 DNA follows: TGTGCCAGCAGTTACTCCAGGTACCGGGATGGATCACCCCTCCACTTT. The encoded protein is CASSYSRYRDGSPLHF.